The 13 T cell receptor beta chains below come from one sample, sequenced in a study of neoadjuvant nivolumab and ipilimumab in lung cancer. Repertoires were generated with immunoSEQ multiplex PCR, while TCRdb's copy carries only in-frame clones and drops some. The data hold some 43,000 clones, with around nine tenths observed a single time. The sequencing used blood, collected before neoadjuvant nivolumab, alone or with ipilimumab. These receptors were collected from an adult with non-small cell lung cancer. Some clones in this sample may be carry-over from other donors' samples.

This clone was seen only once. The rearrangement joins TRBV29-1 to TRBJ1-1; a weak D match, TRBD1 (6 bases). The CDR3 sequence is 13 residues long. V was pared by 7 bases and J by 5 bases, with 17 bases between. Germline CDR1 is SQVTM and CDR2 is ANQGSEA. The CDR3 coding sequence is TGCAGCGGCGGACAGACGCTTCGGACTGAAGCTTTCTTT. Its translation: CSGGQTLRTEAFF.

The rearrangement joins TRBV28 to TRBJ2-1; D perhaps matches TRBD2 (5 bases). Trimming cost V 5 bases and J 5 bases, with 10 bases left between them. Per the germline V gene, CDR1 is MDHEN and CDR2 is SYDVKM. The CDR3 covers 13 residues. This CDR3 reads CASSRTGDNEQFF. CDR3 in DNA: TGTGCCAGCAGTAGGACTGGAGACAATGAGCAGTTCTTC.

The rearrangement joins TRBV14 to TRBJ2-7, with 9 bases identical to TRBD1. Germline CDR1 is SGHDN and CDR2 is FVKESK. The CDR3 has 15 amino acids. The junction had 5 bases not matched to a gene; V was cut back by 0 bases and J by 5 bases. The CDR3 bases are TGTGCCAGCAGCCAAGAAGACAGGGGGGTCCACGAGCAGTACTTC. This sequence encodes CASSQEDRGVHEQYF.

This chain joins TRBV4-3 and TRBJ1-5, with D maybe TRBD1 (5 bases). The CDR3 has 15 amino acids. The ends were cut back, 0 bases at V and 12 bases at J, with 18 bases in the middle. The germline gives CDR1 LGHNA, CDR2 YSLEER. The CDR3: CASSQDRAGTGFQHF. DNA for the CDR3: TGCGCCAGCAGCCAAGATAGGGCAGGGACGGGGTTCCAGCATTTT.

V gene TRBV6-5 combines with J gene TRBJ1-1; D is unclear. The CDR3 runs to 13 residues. Trimming stripped 4 bases from V and 3 bases from J, with 9 bases between. The germline CDR1 and CDR2 sequences are MNHEY and SVGAGI. CDR3 protein: CASSLQRDTEAFF. In nucleotides, the CDR3 is TGTGCCAGCAGTTTACAGAGAGACACTGAAGCTTTCTTT.

This rearrangement joins TRBV25-1 to TRBJ1-1, with a weak D call TRBD1 (6 bases). The ends were cut back, 4 bases at V and 6 bases at J, with 12 bases in the middle. Germline V gene lookup returns CDR1 MGHDK and CDR2 SYGVNS. The CDR3 totals 13 residues. The CDR3 region has the DNA TGTGCCAGCAGTGGGGGGCTACGTCCTGAAGCTTTCTTT. This sequence encodes CASSGGLRPEAFF.

The genes are TRBV7-3 and TRBJ2-1; 7 bases match TRBD2. CDR3 size: 17 residues. Germline CDR1 reads SGHTA; CDR2 reads FQGTGA. The V gene end was trimmed by 2 bases and the J gene end by 8 bases; junction bases not matched to a gene: 15. The CDR3 reads CASSLGPLGGSTHEQFF. CDR3 coding DNA: TGTGCCAGCAGCTTAGGCCCCTTGGGCGGGAGCACCCATGAGCAGTTCTTC. The complete variable domain, with remaining parts taken from reference TRBV7-3 and TRBJ2-1, reads GAGVSQTPSNKVTEKGKYVELRCDPISGHTALYWYRQSLGQGPEFLIYFQGTGAADDSGLPNDRFFAVRPEGSVSTLKIQRTERGDSAVYLCASSLGPLGGSTHEQFFGPGTRLTVL.

The table lists this clone with a few counts. The gene calls are TRBV5-1 and TRBJ2-7; 9 nucleotides align to TRBD1. CDR1 is SGHRS, CDR2 YFSETQ, per germline. The CDR3 length is 15 residues. The V and J ends lost 1 base and 3 bases, in that order; junction bases with no gene match: 5. CDR3 sequence (DNA): TGCGCCAGCAGCTTGATACAGGGGGCGGGCTACGAGCAGTACTTC. It is translated as CASSLIQGAGYEQYF. Using reference TRBV5-1 and TRBJ2-7 for the parts outside the CDR3, the full variable domain is KAGVTQTPRYLIKTRGQQVTLSCSPISGHRSVSWYQQTPGQGLQFLFEYFSETQRNKGNFPGRFSGRQFSNSRSEMNVSTLELGDSALYLCASSLIQGAGYEQYFGPGTRLTVT.

The chain uses TRBV7-2 and TRBJ1-5; the D gene is possibly TRBD1 (5 bases). The germline V and J ends were trimmed by 0 bases and 1 base, with 10 bases remaining between them. The germline CDR1 and CDR2 sequences are SGHTA and FQGNSA. The CDR3 length is 16 residues. This CDR3 reads CASSLAGPRSNQPQHF. As DNA, the CDR3 is TGTGCCAGCAGCTTAGCGGGACCGCGAAGCAATCAGCCCCAGCATTTT.

This chain uses TRBV25-1 with TRBJ2-7; D is unclear. Per germline, CDR1 MGHDK and CDR2 SYGVNS. Trimming removed 6 bases from V and 5 bases from J, with 17 bases in between. The CDR3 length is 14 residues. In DNA, the CDR3 is TGTGCCAGCAGGGGCACTTTTGCTTCCGACGAGCAGTACTTC. Translation: CASRGTFASDEQYF.

This chain connects TRBV2 to TRBJ2-5, with TRBD2 matching over 7 bases. The V segment lost 10 bases and the J segment 5 bases; nucleotides outside the gene matches: 10. The CDR3 consists of 13 residues. Germline V lookup: CDR1 SNHLY, CDR2 FYNNEI. CDR3 DNA: TGTGCCACCTCAGCGGGAACATTTGAGACCCAGTACTTC. This translates into CATSAGTFETQYF.

The chain couples TRBV4-3 to TRBJ1-1, with D maybe TRBD1 (5 bases). Deletions cut 0 bases from V and 3 bases from J, with 11 bases between. This CDR3 has 15 residues. Germline CDR1 is LGHNA and CDR2 is YSLEER. The CDR3 spells CASSQDVRGYTEAFF. In nucleotides, the CDR3 is TGCGCCAGCAGCCAAGATGTGAGGGGTTACACTGAAGCTTTCTTT.

V and J are TRBV20-1 and TRBJ1-2, with 7 bases matching TRBD1. The CDR3 has 11 residues. Germline CDR1 reads DFQATT; CDR2 reads SNEGSKA (reference sequence). The trim removed 5 bases at V and 3 bases at J, leaving 0 bases unmatched. The CDR3 region has the DNA TGCAGTGCTGGGACAGACTATGGCTACACCTTC. Residues: CSAGTDYGYTF.